Listed below are T cell receptor beta chains from one sample, sequenced in a study of cytomegalovirus exposure and HLA in healthy donors. TCRdb keeps only in-frame clones here, not all; method: immunoSEQ multiplex PCR. The table lists over 100,000 clones, approximately 80% of them singletons. The source material was PBMCs. These receptors were taken from a woman aged 18 to 35 in good health and CMV-seropositive. Each CDR3 is given with its conserved first and last residue. D genes are given only for firm matches. Some rows mark clone size as missing; the rest say once, few, many or name a class of expanded clone.

j_call,d_call,clone_size,v_call,cdr3_aa,cdr3_nt
TRBJ1-1,-,once,TRBV6-1,CASSPPPGQNTEAFF,TGTGCCAGCAGCCCCCCTCCGGGACAGAACACTGAAGCTTTCTTT
TRBJ1-5,TRBD1,-,TRBV19,CASRPTGGRRPQHF,TGTGCCAGTAGACCGACAGGGGGCCGACGGCCCCAGCATTTT
TRBJ2-1,-,-,TRBV5-4,CASSQPAEPYNEQFF,TGTGCCAGCAGCCAACCGGCGGAACCCTACAATGAGCAGTTCTTC
TRBJ1-1,-,once,TRBV5-6,CASTQAGLKTEAFF,TGTGCCAGCACCCAGGCTGGATTGAAGACTGAAGCTTTCTTT
TRBJ1-5,-,-,TRBV4-1,CASSPDPGWNQPQHF,TGCGCCAGCAGCCCCGACCCAGGTTGGAATCAGCCCCAGCATTTT
TRBJ2-3,TRBD1,-,TRBV25-1,CASSESGRGPRTDTQYF,TGTGCCAGCAGTGAATCCGGCAGGGGGCCTCGCACAGATACGCAGTATTTT
TRBJ2-7,-,-,TRBV29-1,CSVDTGSSSYEQYF,TGCAGCGTAGATACAGGGTCCAGCTCCTACGAGCAGTACTTC
TRBJ2-7,TRBD2,-,TRBV30,CAWSVPLAGGPNPYEQYF,TGTGCCTGGAGTGTACCCCTGGCGGGAGGGCCCAATCCCTACGAGCAGTACTTC
TRBJ1-2,-,-,TRBV2,CASRPGSGANYGYTF,TGTGCCAGCAGGCCCGGGAGTGGGGCTAACTATGGCTACACCTTC
TRBJ2-7,TRBD2,-,TRBV6-6,CASSYSTSGTYEQYF,TGTGCCAGCAGTTACTCGACTAGCGGGACCTACGAGCAGTACTTC
TRBJ2-7,TRBD1,-,TRBV2,CASSDRGPYEQYF,TGTGCCAGCAGTGACAGGGGGCCCTACGAGCAGTACTTC
TRBJ1-1,TRBD1,-,TRBV4-1,CASSQDFHQGVWNTEAFF,TGCGCCAGCAGCCAAGATTTCCATCAGGGGGTATGGAACACTGAAGCTTTCTTT
TRBJ2-2,TRBD2,few,TRBV6-4,CASSEGTSGNANTGELFF,TGTGCCAGCAGTGAAGGAACTAGCGGGAACGCGAACACCGGGGAGCTGTTTTTT
TRBJ2-3,-,-,TRBV6-1,CASKLSIYTQYF,TGTGCCAGCAAGCTAAGCATCTATACGCAGTATTTT
TRBJ2-7,TRBD1,few,TRBV2,CASSEWGTGQYF,TGTGCCAGCAGTGAATGGGGGACAGGGCAGTACTTC
TRBJ1-2,-,-,TRBV27,CATRENYGYTF,TGTGCGACGAGGGAAAACTATGGCTACACCTTC
TRBJ1-1,-,once,TRBV6-5,CASGFLGLRVAFF,TGTGCCAGCGGCTTCCTCGGGTTACGGGTGGCTTTCTTT
TRBJ2-6,-,-,TRBV18,CASRGSGANVLTF,TGTGCCAGTCGGGGCTCTGGGGCCAACGTCCTGACTTTC
TRBJ1-1,-,few,TRBV7-9,CASSYLGGTEAFF,TGTGCCAGCAGCTATTTGGGAGGAACTGAAGCTTTCTTT
TRBJ2-1,-,-,TRBV7-8,CASSLIGDKYNEQFF,TGTGCCAGCAGCTTAATCGGGGATAAGTACAATGAGCAGTTCTTC
TRBJ1-1,-,few,TRBV5-4,CASSQGQNTEAFF,TGTGCCAGCAGCCAGGGACAGAACACTGAAGCTTTCTTT
TRBJ2-3,TRBD2,-,TRBV6-6,CASSLYSGTRDKKYF,TGTGCCAGCAGTTTGTATAGCGGGACAAGGGATAAGAAGTATTTT
TRBJ1-5,-,-,TRBV5-1,CASSLSGLDSNQPQHF,TGCGCCAGCAGCTTGTCGGGTCTTGATAGCAATCAGCCCCAGCATTTT
TRBJ2-4,-,-,TRBV6-1,CASSEGVGEKDIQYF,TGTGCCAGCAGTGAAGGGGTAGGGGAAAAAGACATTCAGTACTTC
TRBJ2-5,TRBD2,-,TRBV19,CASSTGTRRGETQYF,TGTGCCAGTAGTACCGGGACTAGGAGGGGAGAGACCCAGTACTTC
TRBJ1-4,TRBD1,-,TRBV18,CASSPNAGTGDTKLFF,TGTGCCAGCTCACCGAATGCCGGGACAGGGGATACAAAACTGTTTTTT
TRBJ1-1,-,-,TRBV5-1,CASSSHWTANTEAFF,TGCGCCAGCAGCTCCCACTGGACAGCCAACACTGAAGCTTTCTTT
TRBJ2-3,TRBD2,-,TRBV5-4,CASSFRLAGTTDTQYF,TGTGCCAGCAGCTTCAGACTAGCGGGGACCACAGATACGCAGTATTTT
TRBJ1-5,-,-,TRBV6-1,CAEGVNQPQHF,TGTGCCGAGGGGGTAAATCAGCCCCAGCATTTT
TRBJ1-5,TRBD1,-,TRBV6-1,CASSESRTGEQPQHF,TGTGCCAGCAGTGAAAGCAGGACAGGGGAACAGCCCCAGCATTTT
TRBJ2-1,TRBD1,few,TRBV4-1,CASSQVGTGFDEQFF,TGCGCCAGCAGCCAAGTGGGGACAGGCTTCGATGAGCAGTTCTTC
TRBJ2-7,-,-,TRBV25-1,CASSEWGSSYEQYF,TGTGCCAGCAGTGAATGGGGCAGCTCCTACGAGCAGTACTTC
TRBJ2-5,-,-,TRBV7-2,CASSSTGIQETQYF,TGTGCCAGCAGTTCAACGGGAATCCAAGAGACCCAGTACTTC
TRBJ2-2,-,-,TRBV10-2,CASNPTYSPAGELFF,TGCGCCAGCAATCCAACCTACAGCCCCGCCGGGGAGCTGTTTTTT
TRBJ2-1,-,-,TRBV30,CAWTPGGGSSYNEQFF,TGTGCCTGGACCCCGGGGGGCGGGAGCTCCTACAATGAGCAGTTCTTC
TRBJ2-1,-,-,TRBV28,CASAQARVSYNEQFF,TGTGCCAGCGCCCAAGCTAGAGTGTCCTACAATGAGCAGTTCTTC
TRBJ1-4,TRBD1,-,TRBV13,CASSPAGGNNEKLFF,TGTGCCAGCAGCCCGGCAGGGGGGAATAATGAAAAACTGTTTTTT
TRBJ1-6,-,-,TRBV6-4,CASSPGGSYNSPLHF,TGTGCCAGCAGTCCCGGGGGCTCCTATAATTCACCCCTCCACTTT
TRBJ2-7,-,-,TRBV5-1,CASSFLASSYEQYF,TGCGCCAGCAGCTTCCTAGCGAGCTCCTACGAGCAGTACTTC
TRBJ2-7,-,once,TRBV27,CASSFLAVPYEQYF,TGTGCCAGCAGTTTTCTAGCCGTTCCCTACGAGCAGTACTTC
TRBJ1-4,TRBD1,-,TRBV2,CASRQTGVPNEKLFF,TGTGCCAGCAGGCAGACAGGGGTGCCTAATGAAAAACTGTTTTTT
TRBJ2-2,-,-,TRBV4-2,CASSQGREELAGELFF,TGTGCCAGCAGCCAAGGGCGGGAAGAGCTCGCCGGGGAGCTGTTTTTT